What follows are 9 T cell receptor beta chains derived from one specimen sequenced in a study of shared clonotypes between healthy human individuals. Generated by immunoSEQ multiplex PCR, the TCRdb table keeps only in-frame clones and is missing some. The repertoire has 2 million to 2.5 million clones, more than 80% of them found once; the top ten carry under 0.45%. The sample taken for sequencing was naive CD4+ T cells from PBMCs. Subset specified: CD45RA+ positively selected. All receptors derive from a man aged 18-30 years in good health. Some clones in this sample may be carry-over from other donors' samples.

V and J are TRBV18 and TRBJ1-1; 7 bases align to TRBD1. Per the germline V gene, CDR1 is KGHSH and CDR2 is LQKENI. With V trimmed by 3 bases and J by 3 bases, 7 bases remained unmatched. CDR3 length equals 15 residues. CDR3 in DNA: TGTGCCAGCTCACCTTTCCGCCAGGGGGACACTGAAGCTTTCTTT. Translation: CASSPFRQGDTEAFF.

The rearrangement joins TRBV5-4 to TRBJ1-5, with D maybe TRBD1 (5 bases). Germline V gene sequence: CDR1 SGHNT, CDR2 YYREEE (reference sequence). Trimming removed 7 bases from V and 6 bases from J, with 17 bases in between. The CDR3 sequence is 14 residues long. The CDR3 reads CASLRGIRGQPQHF. The CDR3 nucleotides read TGTGCCAGCTTACGGGGGATCCGCGGTCAGCCCCAGCATTTT.

As for this clone: The sample has other DNA sequences that encode this CDR3 too. V gene TRBV18 combines with J gene TRBJ2-2; TRBD2 aligns across 11 bases. Per germline, CDR1 KGHSH and CDR2 LQKENI. Losses at the gene ends were 0 bases for V and 1 base for J; bases not matched to a gene: 1. The CDR3 loop spans 17 amino acids. The CDR3 sequence: CASSPPGTSGNTGELFF. The CDR3 DNA is TGTGCCAGCTCACCACCCGGGACTAGCGGGAACACCGGGGAGCTGTTTTTT.

This chain joins TRBV15 and TRBJ2-2; D is perhaps TRBD2 (6 bases). The germline CDR1 and CDR2 sequences are LNHNV and YYDKDF (reference sequence). V dropped 1 base and J dropped 10 bases, with 13 bases sitting between them. The CDR3 length is 14 residues. The chain's CDR3 is CATSRGPREAELFF. The CDR3 DNA follows: TGTGCCACCAGCAGAGGGCCAAGGGAGGCGGAGCTGTTTTTT.

The chain recombines TRBV28 with TRBJ2-1; TRBD2 aligns across 16 bases. Trimming at V came to 7 bases and at J to 8 bases, leaving 17 bases not matched to a gene. The CDR3 is 19 residues long. From germline, CDR1 is MDHEN and CDR2 SYDVKM. The CDR3 DNA reads as TGTGCCAGCACCCTATCGATCGGGACTAGCGGGAGGGCTAACGATGAGCAGTTCTTC. It translates to CASTLSIGTSGRANDEQFF.

The chain carries TRBV7-2 and TRBJ2-3; the D is unclear. CDR1 SGHTA and CDR2 FQGNSA come from the germline V gene. Deletions cut 5 bases from V and 3 bases from J, with 12 bases between. The CDR3 runs to 14 residues. As DNA, the CDR3 is TGTGCCAGCAGCCAATGGACGGAGACAGATACGCAGTATTTT. Its protein is CASSQWTETDTQYF.

This clone was counted once. The V and J genes are TRBV30 and TRBJ2-4; TRBD2 aligns across 8 bases. CDR1 GTSNPN and CDR2 SVGIG come from the germline V gene (reference sequence). The J segment lost 3 bases and the V segment lost 3 bases, leaving 4 bases of the junction unmatched. This CDR3 comprises 14 residues. The CDR3 loop reads CAWSMRGDKNIQYF. In DNA, the CDR3 is TGTGCCTGGAGCATGCGGGGGGACAAAAACATTCAGTACTTC.

There are a few counts of this clone. The rearrangement joins TRBV29-1 to TRBJ1-1; possible D gene TRBD1, 5 bases. V was clipped by 6 bases and J by 5 bases, with 16 bases between them. The CDR3 consists of 13 residues. Germline V gene lookup returns CDR1 SQVTM and CDR2 ANQGSEA. CDR3 sequence: CSVKGRGRTEAFF. As DNA, the CDR3 is TGCAGCGTCAAAGGACGGGGGAGGACTGAAGCTTTCTTT.

V usage is TRBV7-6 and J usage is TRBJ1-1; D remains unclear. This CDR3 has 14 amino acids. V was pared by 4 bases and J by 3 bases, with 12 bases between. From germline, CDR1 is SGHVS and CDR2 FNYEAQ. The CDR3 here is CASSSPGLDTEAFF. The CDR3 region has the DNA TGTGCCAGCAGCTCCCCGGGATTGGACACTGAAGCTTTCTTT.